This T cell receptor (beta chain) is drawn from a study of shared clonotypes between healthy human individuals. Germline CDR1 reads MNHEY; CDR2 reads SVGAGI. V was pared by 6 bases and J by 7 bases, with 19 bases between. The CDR3 length is 14 residues. Splitting of each subset's genomic DNA was done evenly across several immunoSEQ plates. The repertoire was sequenced with immunoSEQ multiplex PCR; TCRdb's copy has only in-frame clones and lacks some. The table has 800,000 to 1,200,000 clones, approximately 80% seen once; the top ten hold about 0.52%. The donors were all Caucasian adults (living in Nashville, Tennessee).

J is TRBJ2-7 and V is TRBV6-5; D gene ambiguous. The origin of this receptor is a man aged 18 to 35 in good health. Some clones in this sample may be carry-over from other donors' samples. The sequencing sample was made of memory CD4+ T cells from PBMCs. Subset specified: CD45RA-negative fraction. The CDR3 region is CASRPPGPLGEQYF. CDR3 nucleotides: TGTGCCAGCAGACCTCCCGGCCCCCTCGGTGAGCAGTACTTC.